This T cell receptor (beta chain) derives from a study of cytomegalovirus exposure and HLA in healthy donors. Amplification used 60 Vbeta primers and 13 Jbeta primers. Produced via immunoSEQ multiplex PCR; TCRdb's table is partial and in-frame only. Among 110,000 to 150,000 clones listed, 70% to 80% were seen once. The study's findings and limits: Cytomegalovirus association was assigned to over 150 TCR beta chains. V- and J-gene trimming of TCR beta was linked (in a later analysis) to a missense DCLRE1C variant.

Trimming removed 3 bases from V and 4 bases from J, with 11 bases in between. The CDR3 is 14 amino acids. CDR1 and CDR2 from the germline V gene are SGHRS and YFSETQ. On this clone: Its antigen remains unknown.

The chain has TRBV5-1 and TRBJ2-1; possible D gene TRBD2, 6 bases. The sequenced material came from PBMCs. This TCR came from a female donor in good health and CMV-seronegative. In DNA, the CDR3 is TGCGCCAGCAGCTCCGCGGGGTTATACAATGAGCAGTTCTTC. Its protein product is CASSSAGLYNEQFF.